A single sample is the source of the 16 T cell receptor beta chains below, sequenced in a study of control samples from healthy donors and cancer patients. Here immunoSEQ multiplex PCR was the method, and the copy in TCRdb shows in-frame clones only, minus some. The table includes about 110,000 clones, 90% detected once. What was sequenced was blood. The receptors here all came from a human donor in good health. The donor label of this sample is uncertain.

The CDR3 sequence: CASNPQAKGNYGYTF. DNA for the CDR3: TGTGCCAGCAACCCCCAGGCAAAGGGGAACTATGGCTACACCTTC. This chain links TRBV2 with TRBJ1-2; the D gene is possibly TRBD1 (5 bases). Germline CDR1 is SNHLY and CDR2 is FYNNEI. The V and J ends lost 7 bases and 2 bases respectively, with 17 bases between them. The CDR3 runs 15 residues.

The CDR3 region has the DNA TGTGCCAGCAGCCGGAACAGCGGCACCGGGGAGCTGTTTTTT. Protein sequence: CASSRNSGTGELFF. The chain uses TRBV6-4 and TRBJ2-2, with D possibly matching TRBD2 (5 bases). Trimming shortened V by 6 bases and J by 4 bases, and 12 bases separated the two germline ends. In germline, CDR1 is MRHNA, CDR2 SNTAGT. The CDR3 sequence is 14 residues long.

The chain employs TRBV9 and TRBJ1-2, with a weak D call TRBD1 (5 bases). This CDR3 contains 15 residues. V was pared by 4 bases and J by 4 bases, with 17 bases between. Germline V lookup: CDR1 SGDLS, CDR2 YYNGEE. CDR3 in DNA: TGTGCCAGCAGCCCCCTCTTGGGGGGAGGCTATGGCTACACCTTC. This gives the protein CASSPLLGGGYGYTF.

The rearrangement joins TRBV3-1 (or the pseudogene TRBV3-2) to TRBJ1-4; D is perhaps TRBD1 (5 bases). Trimming took off 1 base at V and 4 bases at J, with 7 bases between the two ends. The CDR3 contains 14 residues. Germline V gene sequence: CDR1 LGHDT, CDR2 YNNKEL (reference sequence). CDR3 nucleotides: TGTGCCAGCAGCCAAGGACAGAATAATGAAAAACTGTTTTTT. Its translation is CASSQGQNNEKLFF.

In DNA form, the CDR3 reads TGTGCCAGCAGTTCCTCAGGGGAGGGAGTAAATTCACCCCTCCACTTT. It specifies CASSSSGEGVNSPLHF. The rearrangement uses TRBV28 and TRBJ1-6, with D possibly being TRBD1 (6 bases). Germline loops: CDR1 MDHEN, CDR2 SYDVKM. V was cut by 4 bases and J by 7 bases, with 17 bases left in between. The CDR3 is 16 residues long. Filled out from reference TRBV28 and TRBJ1-6, the complete variable domain reads DVKVTQSSRYLVKRTGEKVFLECVQDMDHENMFWYRQDPGLGLRLIYFSYDVKMKEKGDIPEGYSVSREKKERFSLILESASTNQTSMYLCASSSSGEGVNSPLHFGNGTRLTVT.

Worth noting for this clone: An end of the junction does not agree with germline; a read error may underlie this. V usage is TRBV3-1 (or the pseudogene TRBV3-2) and J usage is TRBJ1-1, with D perhaps matching TRBD1 (5 bases). Germline CDR1 and CDR2: LGHDT and YNNKEL (reference sequence). The CDR3 spans 14 residues. Here the CDR3 reads CASTQGVMNTEAFF. The CDR3 DNA reads as TGTGCCAGCACCCAAGGGGTGATGAACACTGAAGCTTTCTTT.

As DNA, the CDR3 is TGTGCCAGCAGGAAATTCAGCCTCGGGGAGACCCAGTACTTC. This codes for CASRKFSLGETQYF. The chain joins TRBV6-5 to TRBJ2-5; D ambiguous. CDR1 is MNHEY and CDR2 is SVGAGI in the germline V gene. V lost 6 bases and J 5 bases, leaving 16 bases between the germline ends. This CDR3 region has 14 residues.

The chain joins TRBV30 to TRBJ1-1, with D uncertain. The CDR3 has 12 residues. The V end lost 1 base, the J end lost 1 base, and 4 bases lay between the germline ends. CDR1 is GTSNPN and CDR2 is SVGIG in the germline V gene (reference sequence). The CDR3 loop is CAWSGGNTEAFF. The CDR3 coding sequence is TGTGCCTGGAGTGGGGGGAACACTGAAGCTTTCTTT. Full variable domain (remainder filled in from reference TRBV30 and TRBJ1-1): SQTIHQWPATLVQPVGSPLSLECTVEGTSNPNLYWYRQAAGRGLQLLFYSVGIGQISSEVPQNLSASRPQDRQFILSSKKLLLSDSGFYLCAWSGGNTEAFFGQGTRLTVV.

The V gene is TRBV6-6, the J gene TRBJ2-1; D is unclear. Germline CDR1 is MNHNY and CDR2 is SVGAGI (reference sequence). CDR3 length: 13 amino acids. With 0 bases removed from V and 10 bases from J, the gap between germline ends came to 10 bases. CDR3 sequence reads: CASSYSEWREQFF. CDR3 DNA: TGTGCCAGCAGTTACTCCGAATGGCGAGAGCAGTTCTTC.

The rearrangement joins TRBV5-1 to TRBJ1-1; 10 nucleotides line up with TRBD1. CDR1 and CDR2 (germline): SGHRS, YFSETQ. With 4 bases clipped from V and 13 bases from J, the junction kept 16 bases outside the gene matches. The CDR3 totals 15 residues. DNA for the CDR3: TGCGCCAGCAGCCCGAATGTTGGGGGACAGGGGCCGGATTTCTTT. Protein: CASSPNVGGQGPDFF.

The chain carries TRBV19 and TRBJ1-5; D is undetermined. Trimming removed 1 base from V and 4 bases from J, with 17 bases in between. Germline V gene sequence: CDR1 LNHDA, CDR2 SQIVND (reference sequence). The CDR3 is 17 amino acids. CDR3 nucleotide sequence: TGTGCCAGTAGTATAGGCGAACAGCAAGTTGGTAATCAGCCCCAGCATTTT. It encodes CASSIGEQQVGNQPQHF.

This chain uses TRBV2 with TRBJ2-7; 10 bases are a match to TRBD1. The CDR3 runs to 17 residues. Germline CDR1 reads SNHLY; CDR2 reads FYNNEI. V shed 6 bases and J 3 bases; nucleotides not matched to a gene: 14. The CDR3 nucleotides read TGTGCCAGCAGACTAACCCCCGGGACAGGGGACAACTACGAGCAGTACTTC. The encoded protein is CASRLTPGTGDNYEQYF.

V and J are TRBV4-2 and TRBJ2-3; 14 bases line up with TRBD2. The germline CDR1 and CDR2 sequences are LGHNA and YNFKEQ. V dropped 3 bases and J dropped 7; count of bases not matched to a gene: 12. This CDR3 is built from 18 residues. CDR3 bases: TGTGCCAGCAGCCAGAGACTAGCGGGGGGGCCGGCTGGAAATACGCAGTATTTT. Its protein is CASSQRLAGGPAGNTQYF.

This clone was counted a single time. The V gene is TRBV5-1, the J gene TRBJ2-3; TRBD1 agrees at 8 bases. The CDR3 covers 14 residues. Per the germline V gene, CDR1 is SGHRS and CDR2 is YFSETQ. Germline trimming cut 3 bases from V and 8 bases from J; bases unmatched to any gene: 8. The CDR3 DNA sequence: TGCGCCAGCAGCTCAGGACAGGGCCGCGGTACGCAGTATTTT. Protein: CASSSGQGRGTQYF.

The rearrangement joins TRBV24-1 to TRBJ2-5; perhaps TRBD2 as D (6 bases). The length of the CDR3 is 16 residues. Per the germline V gene, CDR1 is KGHDR and CDR2 is SFDVKD. Trimming cost V 0 bases and J 1 base, with 11 bases left between them. CDR3 DNA sequence: TGTGCCACCAGTGATTTGGCCGGGGGTGGCCAAGAGACCCAGTACTTC. Amino acids: CATSDLAGGGQETQYF.

This rearrangement joins TRBV4-1 to TRBJ1-2, with a tentative D call TRBD1 (6 bases). CDR1 MGHRA and CDR2 YSYEKL come from the germline V gene. V gave up 3 bases and J gave up 1 base, with 12 bases separating them. The CDR3 length is 15 residues. This CDR3 reads CASSHPTGGNYGYTF. The DNA of the CDR3 is TGCGCCAGCAGCCATCCGACAGGCGGTAACTATGGCTACACCTTC.